This T cell receptor (beta chain) comes out of a study of human T cells and chemical hapten exposure. The CDR3 extends over 14 amino acids. V was clipped by 2 bases and J by 6 bases, with 9 bases between them. Germline V lookup: CDR1 SGHNT, CDR2 YYREEE (reference sequence). The time point: healthy volunteer bleed at 2 weeks. It was from unfractionated whole blood that total RNA was extracted. From the RACE reads, TCRdb called clonotypes with MiXCR, one entry per CDR3 protein. Of around 130,000 distinct CDR3 sequences in the sample, approximately 8.3% were seen once. The chain is built from TRBV5-4 and TRBJ1-6; no clear D gene. The TCR was taken from a male donor in good health. Some clones in this sample may be carry-over from other donors' samples. The sequenced material came from whole blood. DNA of the CDR3: TGTGCCAGCAGCTTTCCGGGCTCTAATTCACCCCTCCACTTT. Translated: CASSFPGSNSPLHF.